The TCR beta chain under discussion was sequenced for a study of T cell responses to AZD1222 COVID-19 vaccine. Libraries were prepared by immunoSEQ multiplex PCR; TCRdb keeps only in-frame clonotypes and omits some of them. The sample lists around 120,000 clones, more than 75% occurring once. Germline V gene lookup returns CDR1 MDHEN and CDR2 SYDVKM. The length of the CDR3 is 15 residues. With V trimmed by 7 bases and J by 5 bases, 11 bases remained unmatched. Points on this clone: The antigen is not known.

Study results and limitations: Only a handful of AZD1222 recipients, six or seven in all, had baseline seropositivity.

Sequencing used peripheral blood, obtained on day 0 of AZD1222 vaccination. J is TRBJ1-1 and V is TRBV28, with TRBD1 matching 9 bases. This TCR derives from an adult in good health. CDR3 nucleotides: TGTGCCAGCACAAAACGGGACAGGGTACTAACTGAAGCTTTCTTT. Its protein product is CASTKRDRVLTEAFF.